The clone carrying this T cell receptor beta chain was counted a few times. The CDR3 length is 15 residues. Trimming at V came to 5 bases and at J to 3 bases, leaving 7 bases not matched to a gene. Germline values: CDR1 SGHRS, CDR2 YFSETQ. The sample is drawn from a study of blood T cell repertoires in COVID-19. Produced via immunoSEQ multiplex PCR; TCRdb's table is partial and in-frame only. The data hold 250,000 or so clones, with about 73% observed a single time. This chain links TRBV5-1 with TRBJ2-1; TRBD1 aligns across 8 bases. The sample was peripheral blood. The TCR was taken from a woman older than 75 with acute or convalescent COVID-19. As DNA, the CDR3 is TGCGCCAGCAGTTCGACAGGGGAAGACTACAATGAGCAGTTCTTC. It codes for CASSSTGEDYNEQFF. Full variable domain (rest looked up from reference TRBV5-1 and TRBJ2-1): KAGVTQTPRYLIKTRGQQVTLSCSPISGHRSVSWYQQTPGQGLQFLFEYFSETQRNKGNFPGRFSGRQFSNSRSEMNVSTLELGDSALYLCASSSTGEDYNEQFFGPGTRLTVL.